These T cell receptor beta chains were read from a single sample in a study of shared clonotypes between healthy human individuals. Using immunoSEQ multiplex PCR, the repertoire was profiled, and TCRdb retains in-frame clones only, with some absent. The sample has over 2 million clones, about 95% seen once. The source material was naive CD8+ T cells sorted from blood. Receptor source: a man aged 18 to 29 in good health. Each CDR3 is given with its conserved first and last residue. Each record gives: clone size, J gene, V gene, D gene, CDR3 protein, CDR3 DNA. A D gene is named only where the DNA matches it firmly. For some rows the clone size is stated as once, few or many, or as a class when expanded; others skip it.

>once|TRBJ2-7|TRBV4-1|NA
CASSQRGSYEQYF
TGCGCCAGCAGCCAAAGGGGGTCCTACGAGCAGTACTTC
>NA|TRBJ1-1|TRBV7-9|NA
CASSLMREAFF
TGTGCCAGCAGCTTAATGAGGGAAGCTTTCTTT
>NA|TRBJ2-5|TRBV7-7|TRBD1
CASRQGGETQYF
TGTGCTAGCAGACAGGGGGGAGAGACCCAGTACTTC
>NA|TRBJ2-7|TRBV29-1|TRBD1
CSVAQTNRGPDEQYF
TGCAGCGTTGCCCAAACCAACAGGGGTCCGGACGAGCAGTACTTC
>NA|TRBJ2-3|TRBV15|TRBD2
CATSRDQPPTGLAPEDTQYF
TGTGCCACCAGCAGAGATCAACCGCCAACGGGACTAGCGCCGGAAGATACGCAGTATTTT
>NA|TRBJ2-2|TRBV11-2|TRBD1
CASSLVQGGTGELFF
TGTGCCAGCAGCTTAGTACAGGGGGGCACCGGGGAGCTGTTTTTT
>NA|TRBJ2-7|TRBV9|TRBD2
CASSVEPGLAGDEQYF
TGTGCCAGCAGCGTAGAACCGGGACTAGCGGGAGACGAGCAGTACTTC
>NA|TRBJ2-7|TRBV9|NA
CASSVDSSWVGSYEQYF
TGTGCCAGCAGCGTAGATTCCAGTTGGGTCGGTTCCTACGAGCAGTACTTC
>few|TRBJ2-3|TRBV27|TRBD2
CASSSGTRLTTDTQYF
TGTGCCAGCAGTTCCGGGACTAGACTAACCACAGATACGCAGTATTTT
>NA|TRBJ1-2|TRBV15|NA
CATSGEGHTYYGYTF
TGTGCCACCAGCGGGGAAGGACATACTTACTATGGCTACACCTTC
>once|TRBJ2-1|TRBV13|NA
CASSVQGLSSYNEQFF
TGTGCCAGCAGCGTCCAGGGGTTAAGCTCCTACAATGAGCAGTTCTTC
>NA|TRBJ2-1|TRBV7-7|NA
CASSNKPGEQFF
TGTGCTAGCAGCAATAAACCTGGTGAGCAGTTCTTC
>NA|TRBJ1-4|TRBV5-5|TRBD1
CASSLDRVHEKLFF
TGTGCCAGCAGTTTAGACAGGGTTCACGAAAAACTGTTTTTT
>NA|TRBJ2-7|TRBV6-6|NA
CASSYSNEQYF
TGTGCCAGCAGTTACTCGAACGAGCAGTACTTC
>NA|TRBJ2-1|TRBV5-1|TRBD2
CASSPSGRGSSYNEQFF
TGCGCCAGCAGCCCTAGCGGGAGGGGTAGCTCCTACAATGAGCAGTTCTTC
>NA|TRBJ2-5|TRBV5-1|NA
CASSSKQGLLLMETQYF
TGCGCCAGCAGCTCCAAACAGGGACTTCTCCTAATGGAGACCCAGTACTTC
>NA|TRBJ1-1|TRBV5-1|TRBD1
CASSLGFGTGVMNTEAFF
TGCGCCAGCAGCTTGGGTTTTGGTACAGGGGTAATGAACACTGAAGCTTTCTTT
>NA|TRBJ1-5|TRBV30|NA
CAWSGDTSNQPQHF
TGTGCCTGGAGTGGAGACACTAGCAATCAGCCCCAGCATTTT
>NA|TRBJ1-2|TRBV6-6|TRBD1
CASRTGQGLGYTF
TGTGCCAGCAGAACGGGACAGGGTCTTGGCTACACCTTC
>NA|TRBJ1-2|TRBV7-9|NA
CASSLGGNGYTF
TGTGCCAGCAGCTTGGGAGGGAACGGCTACACCTTC
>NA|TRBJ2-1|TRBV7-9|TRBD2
CASSLAQGLAGTEQFF
TGTGCCAGCAGCTTAGCGCAAGGACTAGCGGGAACCGAGCAGTTCTTC
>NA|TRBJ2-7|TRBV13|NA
CASSLVGTSYEQYF
TGTGCCAGCAGCTTAGTAGGCACCTCCTACGAGCAGTACTTC
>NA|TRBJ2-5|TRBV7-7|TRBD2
CASSFSGMETQYF
TGTGCTAGCAGCTTTAGCGGGATGGAGACCCAGTACTTC
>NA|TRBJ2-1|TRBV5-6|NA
CASEESSYNEQFF
TGTGCCAGCGAGGAGAGCTCCTACAATGAGCAGTTCTTC
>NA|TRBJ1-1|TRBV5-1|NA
CASSLLGPEAFF
TGCGCCAGCAGCTTGCTAGGGCCTGAAGCTTTCTTT
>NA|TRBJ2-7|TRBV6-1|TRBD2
CASRVAGSYEQYF
TGTGCCAGCCGGGTAGCGGGCTCCTACGAGCAGTACTTC
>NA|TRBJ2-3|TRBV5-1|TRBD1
CASSPDRDSDTQYF
TGCGCCAGCAGCCCGGACAGGGACTCAGATACGCAGTATTTT
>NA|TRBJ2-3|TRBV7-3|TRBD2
CASSLGLAGGLSTDTQYF
TGTGCCAGCAGCTTAGGGCTAGCGGGGGGCCTATCCACAGATACGCAGTATTTT
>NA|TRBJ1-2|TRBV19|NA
CASSISGNYGYTF
TGTGCCAGTAGTATATCAGGGAACTATGGCTACACCTTC
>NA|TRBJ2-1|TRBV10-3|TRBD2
CAIRDQLAGGHNEQFF
TGTGCCATCAGGGATCAACTAGCGGGAGGCCACAATGAGCAGTTCTTC
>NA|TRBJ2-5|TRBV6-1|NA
CAGGGVGETQYF
TGTGCCGGAGGAGGGGTCGGGGAGACCCAGTACTTC
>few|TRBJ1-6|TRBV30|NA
CAWKPSGVSPLHF
TGTGCCTGGAAGCCAAGTGGGGTTTCACCCCTCCACTTT
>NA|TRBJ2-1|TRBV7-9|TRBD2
CASQGAGGGSYNEQFF
TGTGCCAGCCAAGGGGCGGGAGGGGGCTCCTACAATGAGCAGTTCTTC
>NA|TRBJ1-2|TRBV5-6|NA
CASSFNGVPNYGYTF
TGTGCCAGCAGCTTTAACGGAGTACCCAACTATGGCTACACCTTC
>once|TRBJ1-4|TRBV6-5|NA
CASGVAGANEKLFF
TGTGCCAGCGGTGTCGCAGGGGCGAATGAAAAACTGTTTTTT
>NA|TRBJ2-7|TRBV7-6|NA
CASSLEGSAYEQYF
TGTGCCAGCAGCTTAGAGGGTAGCGCCTACGAGCAGTACTTC
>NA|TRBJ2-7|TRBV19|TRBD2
CASSIFGGDLYEQYF
TGTGCCAGTAGTATATTCGGGGGGGACCTCTACGAGCAGTACTTC
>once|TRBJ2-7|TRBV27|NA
CATKVGFEQYF
TGTGCCACCAAGGTAGGGTTCGAGCAGTACTTC
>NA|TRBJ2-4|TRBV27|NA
CASSPTPLAKNIQYF
TGTGCCAGCAGTCCGACACCCCTAGCCAAAAACATTCAGTACTTC
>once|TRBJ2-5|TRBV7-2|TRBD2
CASSLALAGRETQYF
TGTGCCAGCAGCTTAGCACTAGCGGGTCGGGAGACCCAGTACTTC
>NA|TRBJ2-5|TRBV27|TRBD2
CASSFWGGQETQYF
TGTGCCAGCAGTTTCTGGGGGGGGCAAGAGACCCAGTACTTC
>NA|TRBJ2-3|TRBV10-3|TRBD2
CAIRSPMAGGPGDVDTQYF
TGTGCCATCAGATCCCCTATGGCGGGAGGGCCGGGGGACGTGGATACGCAGTATTTT
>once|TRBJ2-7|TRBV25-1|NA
CASSERGNIPYEQYF
TGTGCCAGCAGTGAAAGGGGAAATATCCCCTACGAGCAGTACTTC
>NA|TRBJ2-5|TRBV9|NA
CASSVVERETQYF
TGTGCCAGCAGCGTAGTAGAGCGAGAGACCCAGTACTTC
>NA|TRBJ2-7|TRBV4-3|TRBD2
CASSQDPSGFYEQYF
TGCGCCAGCAGCCAAGATCCTAGCGGGTTTTACGAGCAGTACTTC
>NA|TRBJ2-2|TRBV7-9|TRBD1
CAIRRGGNAGELFF
TGTGCCATACGTAGAGGGGGCAACGCCGGGGAGCTGTTTTTT
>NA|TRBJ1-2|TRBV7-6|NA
CASSWGDNYGYTF
TGTGCCAGCAGCTGGGGGGATAACTATGGCTACACCTTC
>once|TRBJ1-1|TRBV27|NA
CASSPNSEGTEAFF
TGTGCCAGCAGCCCTAACAGTGAAGGCACTGAAGCTTTCTTT
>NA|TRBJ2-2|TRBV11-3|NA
CASSLGADTGELFF
TGTGCCAGCAGCTTAGGAGCAGACACCGGGGAGCTGTTTTTT
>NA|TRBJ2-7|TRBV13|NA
CASRYGSKAEQYF
TGTGCCAGCAGATACGGGAGCAAGGCCGAGCAGTACTTC
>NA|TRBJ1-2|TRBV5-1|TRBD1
CASSSDRHGYTF
TGCGCCAGCAGCTCGGACAGGCATGGCTACACCTTC
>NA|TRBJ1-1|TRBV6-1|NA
CASSDYRRITEAFF
TGTGCCAGCAGTGACTACAGACGAATCACTGAAGCTTTCTTT
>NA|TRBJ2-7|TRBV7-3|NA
CASSLGPVSEQYF
TGTGCCAGCAGCTTAGGGCCAGTCTCCGAGCAGTACTTC
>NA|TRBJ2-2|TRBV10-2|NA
CASSQDILWNTGELFF
TGCGCCAGCAGCCAGGACATCCTATGGAACACCGGGGAGCTGTTTTTT